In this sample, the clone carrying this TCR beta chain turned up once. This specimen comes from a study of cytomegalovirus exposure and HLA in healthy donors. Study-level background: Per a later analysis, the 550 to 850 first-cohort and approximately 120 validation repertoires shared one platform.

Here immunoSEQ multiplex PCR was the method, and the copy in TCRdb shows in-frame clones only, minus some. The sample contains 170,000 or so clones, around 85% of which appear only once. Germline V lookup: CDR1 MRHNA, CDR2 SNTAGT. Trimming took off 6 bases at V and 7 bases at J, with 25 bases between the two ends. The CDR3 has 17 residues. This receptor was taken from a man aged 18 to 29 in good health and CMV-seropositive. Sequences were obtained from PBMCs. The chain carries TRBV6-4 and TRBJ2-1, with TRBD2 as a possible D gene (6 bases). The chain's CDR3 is CASSLIRLANGRNEQFF. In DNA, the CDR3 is TGTGCCAGCAGCTTGATTCGGCTAGCGAACGGCAGGAATGAGCAGTTCTTC.